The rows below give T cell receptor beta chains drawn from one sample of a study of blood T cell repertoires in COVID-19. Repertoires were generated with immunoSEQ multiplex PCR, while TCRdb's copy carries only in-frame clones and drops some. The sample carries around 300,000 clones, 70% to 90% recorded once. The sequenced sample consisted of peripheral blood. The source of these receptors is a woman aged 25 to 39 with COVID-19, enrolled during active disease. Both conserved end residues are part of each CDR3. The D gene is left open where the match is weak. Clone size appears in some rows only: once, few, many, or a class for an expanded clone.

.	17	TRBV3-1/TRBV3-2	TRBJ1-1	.	TGTGCCAGCAGCCAAGCTTCCCGGGAGGGGCGGCGGGTTGAAGCTTTCTTT	CASSQASREGRRVEAFF
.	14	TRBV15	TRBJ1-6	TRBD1	TGTGCCACCAGCAGGACAGGGAGGAATTCACCCCTCCACTTT	CATSRTGRNSPLHF
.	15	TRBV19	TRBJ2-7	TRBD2	TGTGCCAGTAGTACCTCTGGCGGGGGGGCCTACGAGCAGTACTTC	CASSTSGGGAYEQYF
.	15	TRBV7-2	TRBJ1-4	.	TGTGCCAGCAGCTTAGTGGCAGGGGTGGGGGAAAAACTGTTTTTT	CASSLVAGVGEKLFF
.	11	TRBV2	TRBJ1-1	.	TGTGCCAGCCAGGACAGCCCTGAAGCTTTCTTT	CASQDSPEAFF
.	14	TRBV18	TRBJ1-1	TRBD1	TGTGCCAGCTCAGCGTCCGGACAGGGGGCTCGAGCTTTCTTT	CASSASGQGARAFF
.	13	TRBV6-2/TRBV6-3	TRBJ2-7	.	TGTGCCAGCAGCCTAACTGGTACCTACGAGCAGTACTTC	CASSLTGTYEQYF
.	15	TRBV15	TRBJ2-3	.	TGTGCCACCAGCAGTTCCCCCACCGGGTCAGATACGCAGTATTTT	CATSSSPTGSDTQYF
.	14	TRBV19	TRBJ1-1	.	TGTGCCAGTAGTATGCAGGGGATGAACACTGAAGCTTTCTTT	CASSMQGMNTEAFF
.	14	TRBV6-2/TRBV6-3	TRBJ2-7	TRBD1	TGTGCCAGCAGTTACTCGAATCTCCCGGACAGGGAGGACTTC	CASSYSNLPDREDF
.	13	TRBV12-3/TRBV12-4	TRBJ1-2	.	TGTGCCAGCAGTTTAGGAACAGACTATGGCTACACCTTC	CASSLGTDYGYTF
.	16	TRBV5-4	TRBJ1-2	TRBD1	TGTGCCAGCAGCTCAGCCCGGGACAGGCTTAACTATGGCTACACCTTC	CASSSARDRLNYGYTF
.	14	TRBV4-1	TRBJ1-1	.	TGCGCCAGCAGCCAAGGCAGGGCCAACACTGAAGCTTTCTTT	CASSQGRANTEAFF
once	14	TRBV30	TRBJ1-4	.	TGTGCCTGGACCGAGGGGGTCACTAATGAAAAACTGTTTTTT	CAWTEGVTNEKLFF
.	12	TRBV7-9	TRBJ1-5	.	TGTGCCAGCAGCTCAAGGGAGCAGCCCCAGCATTTT	CASSSREQPQHF
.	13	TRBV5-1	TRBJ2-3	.	TGCGCCAGCAGCTTGGTCCAGAGGGATACGCAGTATTTT	CASSLVQRDTQYF
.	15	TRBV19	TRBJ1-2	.	TGTGCCAGTAGTATAGTTACCAGGGGCGCTGGTGGCTACACCTTC	CASSIVTRGAGGYTF
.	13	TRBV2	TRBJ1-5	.	TGTGCCAGCAGTGAGTATCCGGATCAGCCCCAGCATTTT	CASSEYPDQPQHF
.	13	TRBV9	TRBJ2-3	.	TGTGCCAGCAGCGTTGGGCGAAAATATACGCAGTATTTT	CASSVGRKYTQYF
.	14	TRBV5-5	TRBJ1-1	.	TGTGCCAGCAGTTTAGGGGGGGCTTGGACTGAAGCTTTCTTT	CASSLGGAWTEAFF
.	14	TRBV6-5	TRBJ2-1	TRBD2	TGTGCCAGCGAAGAGAAGCGGGGGGGCTATGAGCAGTTCTTC	CASEEKRGGYEQFF
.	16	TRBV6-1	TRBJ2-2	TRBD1	TGTGCCAGCAGTGGTCCCCGACAGGGATTCACCGGGGAGCTGTTTTTT	CASSGPRQGFTGELFF
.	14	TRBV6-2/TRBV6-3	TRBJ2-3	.	TGTGCCAGCAGTCAATTGACTAGCACAGATACGCAGTATTTT	CASSQLTSTDTQYF
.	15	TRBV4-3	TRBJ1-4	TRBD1	TGCGCCAGCAGGCCCGGGACAGGGATAAATGAAAAACTGTTTTTT	CASRPGTGINEKLFF
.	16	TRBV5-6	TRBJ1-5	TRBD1	TGTGCCAGCACCAACCGGGACAGGGGATTCGGTCAGCCCCAGCATTTT	CASTNRDRGFGQPQHF
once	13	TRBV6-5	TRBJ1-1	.	TGTGCCAGCAGGACAGGACGTACCACTGAAGCTTTCTTT	CASRTGRTTEAFF
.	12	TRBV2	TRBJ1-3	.	TGTGCCGCCTCGGCAGGGGCGAACACCATATATTTT	CAASAGANTIYF
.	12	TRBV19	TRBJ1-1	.	TGTGCCAGTAGTGCAGGAAACACTGAAGCTTTCTTT	CASSAGNTEAFF
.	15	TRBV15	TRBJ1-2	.	TGTGCCACCCGGCCAGAAGGAGGGATATCAAGTGGCTACACCTTC	CATRPEGGISSGYTF
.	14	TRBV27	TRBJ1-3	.	TGTGCCAGCAGTCCAGGGCTGTCTGGAAACACCATATATTTT	CASSPGLSGNTIYF
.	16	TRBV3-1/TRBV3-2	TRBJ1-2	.	TGTGCCAGCAGCCCGTTAGCTCAGGGGATTGGACATGGCTACACCTTC	CASSPLAQGIGHGYTF
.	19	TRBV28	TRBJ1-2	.	TGTGCCAGCAACCCTACCCCGGGACTCCCTAAACCTACAAACTATGGCTACACCTTC	CASNPTPGLPKPTNYGYTF
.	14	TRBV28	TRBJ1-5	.	TGTGCCAGCAGTTTGCGGCAGCCCTATCAGCCCCAGCATTTT	CASSLRQPYQPQHF
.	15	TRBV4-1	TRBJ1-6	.	TGCGCCAGCAGCCAAGAGAAGTACAGCAATTCACCCCTCCACTTT	CASSQEKYSNSPLHF
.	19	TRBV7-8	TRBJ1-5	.	TGTGCCAGCAGCTTAGTATTAAGCGCCGGGATCAATAGCAATCAGCCCCAGCATTTT	CASSLVLSAGINSNQPQHF
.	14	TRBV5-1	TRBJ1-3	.	TGCGCCAGCAGCCCGGTCACAGGGGGAAACACCATATATTTT	CASSPVTGGNTIYF
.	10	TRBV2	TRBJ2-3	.	TGTGCCAGCAGGCAGGATACGCAGTATTTT	CASRQDTQYF
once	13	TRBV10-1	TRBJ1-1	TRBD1	TGCGCCAGCAGTACAGGGGAGGACACTGAAGCTTTCTTT	CASSTGEDTEAFF
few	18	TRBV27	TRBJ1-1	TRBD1	TGTGCCAGCACTCTAAGACCGACAGGGATAGGGCATGCGGCTGAAGCTTTCTTT	CASTLRPTGIGHAAEAFF
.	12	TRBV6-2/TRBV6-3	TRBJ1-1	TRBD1	TGTGCCAGCAGTTACGGACAGGGGAGGGCTTTCTTT	CASSYGQGRAFF